This TCR beta chain came from a study of monozygotic twins with inflammatory bowel disease. Whole-study results and caveats: Clonotype sharing was lower in IBD patients than healthy twins, most markedly with disease activity. Ultimately, a single strong signal or clonotype associated with IBD was not supported. Immunosuppressive treatments differing between patients may have added repertoire variability.

UMIs containing a 6-nucleotide sample barcode were added via template switching. TCRdb reprocessed the 5' RACE reads and reports one entry per CDR3 protein, with no DNA. The sample features approximately 120,000 distinct CDR3 sequences, with around 11% in its top ten. The CDR3 runs to 14 residues. In germline, CDR1 is SEHNR, CDR2 FQNEAQ (reference sequence). As to this clonotype: Its target is unknown.

The sequence was obtained from a human donor with ulcerative colitis or Crohn's disease, or a healthy co-twin of an affected twin (not recorded which). Source material: blood. The chain is built from TRBV7-9 and TRBJ2-7. CDR3 in amino acids: CASSFTGDSYEQYF.